The 20 T cell receptor beta chains below all came from one sample that was sequenced in a study of shared clonotypes between healthy human individuals. Assay used: immunoSEQ multiplex PCR; TCRdb lists only in-frame clones, some missing. The sample includes 490,000 or so clones, 60% to 85% seen only once; the top ten take roughly 13%. Sequenced input: PBMCs. The receptors here all came from a middle-aged woman in good health. Some clones in this sample may be carry-over from other donors' samples.

The rearrangement links TRBV5-4 to TRBJ2-5, with 11 bases that match TRBD1. The germline gives CDR1 SGHNT, CDR2 YYREEE (reference sequence). CDR3 length: 15 amino acids. The trim removed 4 bases at V and 5 bases at J, leaving 7 bases unmatched. Written as DNA, the CDR3 is TGTGCCAGCAGCCCAAGGACAGGGGGCTTTGAGACCCAGTACTTC. Translating gives CASSPRTGGFETQYF.

This clone was detected a few times. This chain links TRBV13 with TRBJ2-5, with 8 bases fitting TRBD1. V lost 4 bases, J lost 4 bases, and 2 bases stayed unmatched. This CDR3 has 13 amino acids. CDR1 is PRHDT and CDR2 is FYEKMQ in the germline V gene (reference sequence). The CDR3 bases are TGTGCCAGCAGCTCAGGACAGGGAGAGACCCAGTACTTC. This sequence encodes CASSSGQGETQYF.

The genes are TRBV6-1 and TRBJ2-2, with 8 bases that match TRBD2. CDR1 is MNHNS and CDR2 is SASEGT in the germline V gene. V lost 6 bases to trimming and J lost 3 bases; unmatched junction nucleotides: 6. The CDR3 runs 15 residues. The DNA of the CDR3 is TGTGCCAGCAGACTTCTAGCGGGTGACACCGGGGAGCTGTTTTTT. Residues: CASRLLAGDTGELFF.

This clone was detected a few times. This chain joins TRBV28 and TRBJ1-2; 8 nucleotides align to TRBD1. The ends lost 6 bases at V and 8 bases at J; junction bases unmatched: 14. This CDR3 has 15 residues. Germline V lookup: CDR1 MDHEN, CDR2 SYDVKM. CDR3 bases: TGTGCCAGCAGACCCCCCGCAGGACAGGGTAGCGGCTACACCTTC. Translation: CASRPPAGQGSGYTF.

The genes are TRBV16 and TRBJ2-3; the D gene is possibly TRBD1 (6 bases). Germline assignment: CDR1 KGHSY and CDR2 FQNENV. V lost 2 bases, J lost 1 base, and 13 bases lay in between. The CDR3 sequence is 16 residues long. Here the CDR3 reads CASSQGGHLRTDTQYF. Written as DNA, the CDR3 is TGTGCCAGCAGCCAAGGGGGACACCTACGCACAGATACGCAGTATTTT.

There are many counts of this clone. This rearrangement joins TRBV28 to TRBJ1-2, with D unclear. Trimming cost V 4 bases and J 8 bases, with 8 bases left between them. CDR1 MDHEN and CDR2 SYDVKM come from the germline V gene. This CDR3 is built from 11 residues. The CDR3 spells CASSYAEGYTF. The DNA of the CDR3 is TGTGCCAGCAGTTACGCGGAGGGCTACACCTTC.

The chain couples TRBV2 to TRBJ2-3, with TRBD1 as a possible D gene (7 bases). V lost 10 bases and J 1 base, leaving 21 bases between the germline ends. Germline CDR1 SNHLY, CDR2 FYNNEI. This CDR3 is built from 16 residues. The CDR3: CATGGLFGIGTDTQYF. The CDR3 DNA reads TGTGCCACAGGGGGACTCTTTGGGATTGGCACAGATACGCAGTATTTT.

The chain recombines TRBV14 with TRBJ1-2; D remains unclear. The CDR3 spans 15 residues. Trimming removed 0 bases from V and 4 bases from J, with 12 bases in between. Per the germline V gene, CDR1 is SGHDN and CDR2 is FVKESK. The CDR3 region is CASSQDAALPYGYTF. The CDR3 DNA follows: TGTGCCAGCAGCCAAGACGCGGCCCTCCCCTATGGCTACACCTTC.

This sequence joins TRBV7-9 and TRBJ2-7; 8 bases align to TRBD1. Trimming cost V 7 bases and J 5 bases; bases outside gene matches: 10. The germline gives CDR1 SEHNR, CDR2 FQNEAQ (reference sequence). This CDR3 spans 14 amino acids. CDR3 DNA sequence: TGTGCCAGCACCTCAAGGACAGGGAGTCACGAGCAGTACTTC. Translating it yields CASTSRTGSHEQYF.

The rearrangement links TRBV9 to TRBJ2-1, with D perhaps matching TRBD2 (5 bases). CDR3 length: 15 amino acids. Trimming stripped 2 bases from V and 3 bases from J, with 12 bases between. Per germline, CDR1 SGDLS and CDR2 YYNGEE. The CDR3 is CASSVSEASYNEQFF. The CDR3 DNA follows: TGTGCCAGCAGCGTTTCGGAGGCCAGCTACAATGAGCAGTTCTTC. The entire variable domain, with the rest obtained from reference TRBV9 and TRBJ2-1, is as follows: DSGVTQTPKHLITATGQRVTLRCSPRSGDLSVYWYQQSLDQGLQFLIQYYNGEERAKGNILERFSAQQFPDLHSELNLSSLELGDSALYFCASSVSEASYNEQFFGPGTRLTVL.

This clone was picked up a small number of times. The rearrangement links TRBV10-3 to TRBJ1-5; TRBD1 might be the D (5 bases). Germline V gene data show CDR1 as ENHRY and CDR2 as SYGVKD. CDR3 length: 17 residues. Trimming pared 0 bases from V and 5 bases from J, leaving 17 bases between. Written as DNA, the CDR3 is TGTGCCATCAGTGAGTCGGGGGTAGGGGCCATGGATCAGCCCCAGCATTTT. Encoded protein: CAISESGVGAMDQPQHF.

The chain employs TRBV9 and TRBJ2-3; 8 bases map to TRBD2. The CDR3 has 15 residues. Germline values: CDR1 SGDLS, CDR2 YYNGEE. The V segment lost 6 bases and the J segment 3 bases; nucleotides outside the gene matches: 9. DNA for the CDR3: TGTGCCAGCACCTACGGGGGGGAGCGGACAGATACGCAGTATTTT. Protein product: CASTYGGERTDTQYF.

V gene TRBV28 combines with J gene TRBJ1-1; 7 bases match TRBD1. Germline CDR1 MDHEN, CDR2 SYDVKM. The J segment lost 6 bases and the V segment lost 6 bases, leaving 7 bases of the junction unmatched. CDR3 length: 13 residues. The CDR3 sequence is CASSQTGEAEAFF. Here the CDR3 DNA reads TGTGCCAGCAGCCAAACAGGGGAAGCTGAAGCTTTCTTT.

In DNA form, the CDR3 reads TGTGCCAGCAGCAACGAAGCTCTCGGTGGAAAACTGTTTTTT. Its translation is CASSNEALGGKLFF. J is TRBJ1-4 and V is TRBV7-9; D gene uncertain. CDR1 is SEHNR, CDR2 FQNEAQ, per germline (reference sequence). V was trimmed by 5 bases and J by 10 bases, leaving 17 bases between them. This CDR3 is built from 14 residues.

This chain uses TRBV7-9 with TRBJ2-3; TRBD1 matches at 8 bases. This CDR3 comprises 16 residues. CDR1 SEHNR and CDR2 FQNEAQ come from the germline V gene (reference sequence). The trim removed 5 bases at V and 6 bases at J, leaving 13 bases unmatched. The CDR3 DNA sequence: TGTGCCAGCAGCCGCTGGACAGGGATCTTCGGGGATACGCAGTATTTT. Protein product: CASSRWTGIFGDTQYF.

As for this clone: A much larger clone is a single base away; this may be a read error. The identical CDR3 is also encoded by other nucleotide sequences in the sample. This chain connects TRBV7-8 to TRBJ1-1; D uncertain. V lost 5 bases, J lost 5 bases, and 12 bases lay in between. Germline V gene sequence: CDR1 SGHVS, CDR2 FQNEAQ. This CDR3 comprises 13 residues. The CDR3 DNA sequence: TGTGCCAGCAGCCTCTGGGGAGGAACTGAAGCTTTCTTT. Its translation: CASSLWGGTEAFF.

The sample holds one count of this clone. V and J are TRBV7-2 and TRBJ1-4, with TRBD1 identical over 7 bases. From germline, CDR1 is SGHTA and CDR2 FQGNSA. The CDR3 loop spans 16 amino acids. Trimming removed 1 base from V and 4 bases from J; junction bases left unmatched: 6. The CDR3 here is CASSLEPGQINEKLFF. CDR3 sequence (DNA): TGTGCCAGCAGCTTAGAACCGGGACAGATTAATGAAAAACTGTTTTTT.

This clone has only a few counts. The V call is TRBV30, the J call TRBJ2-3; 16 positions match TRBD2. The CDR3 sequence is 17 residues long. CDR1 is GTSNPN and CDR2 is SVGIG in the germline V gene (reference sequence). V gave up 4 bases and J gave up 7 bases; unmatched junction bases: 11. The CDR3 protein is CAWMEGLAGGPGNTQYF. CDR3 coding DNA: TGTGCCTGGATGGAGGGACTAGCGGGAGGGCCAGGAAATACGCAGTATTTT.

This clone has a single count. V and J are TRBV29-1 and TRBJ2-7, with 9 nucleotides matching TRBD1. The CDR3 runs 12 residues. The germline gives CDR1 SQVTM, CDR2 ANQGSEA. V lost 7 bases, J lost 6 bases, and 7 bases stayed unmatched. The CDR3 reads CSGGQGGREQYF. The CDR3 DNA reads TGCAGCGGGGGACAGGGCGGGCGCGAGCAGTACTTC.

The V gene is TRBV28, the J gene TRBJ1-1; D gene unclear. Germline assignment: CDR1 MDHEN and CDR2 SYDVKM. Trimming cost V 4 bases and J 0 bases, with 9 bases left between them. The CDR3 is made up of 14 amino acids. CDR3: CASSSHTVNTEAFF. The CDR3 DNA reads TGTGCCAGCAGTTCCCATACAGTGAACACTGAAGCTTTCTTT.